This is a list of T cell receptor beta chains from one sample in a study of metastatic and nonmetastatic thyroid tumors. Through MiXCR, TCRdb re-clonotyped the PCR reads. The sample has under 40,000 clones, about 15% seen once. Specimen: blood. The receptors here all came from a female donor with papillary thyroid cancer or a benign thyroid nodule (not recorded which). Some clones in this sample may be carry-over from other donors' samples. CDR3s include the opening cysteine and the closing phenylalanine or tryptophan. D genes are given only for firm matches. Not all rows give a size; the values are once, few, many and, for expanded clones, a class.

J: TRBJ1-4
size: many
V: TRBV5-1
D: NA
CDR3: CASSWGPGQTNEKLFF
DNA: TGCGCCAGCAGCTGGGGACCGGGACAAACTAATGAAAAACTGTTTTTT

J: TRBJ2-1
size: few
V: TRBV6-1
D: NA
CDR3: CASSGLPDGYNEQFF
DNA: TGTGCCAGCAGTGGGCTCCCGGATGGATACAATGAGCAGTTCTTC

J: TRBJ1-2
size: NA
V: TRBV7-2
D: TRBD1
CDR3: CASRLAGGGGYGYTF
DNA: TGTGCCAGCAGGCTAGCGGGAGGGGGCGGCTATGGCTACACCTTC

J: TRBJ2-7
size: many
V: TRBV28
D: TRBD1
CDR3: CASSLQGALYEQYF
DNA: TGTGCCAGCAGTTTACAGGGGGCTTTATACGAGCAGTACTTC

J: TRBJ2-7
size: many
V: TRBV24-1
D: TRBD2
CDR3: CATSPGTSGRRVFWYEQYF
DNA: TGTGCCACCAGCCCCGGGACTAGCGGGAGAAGAGTCTTTTGGTACGAGCAGTACTTC

J: TRBJ2-3
size: many
V: TRBV6-2/TRBV6-3
D: NA
CDR3: CASSGRVSGDTQYF
DNA: TGTGCCAGCAGTGGCCGGGTCAGTGGAGATACGCAGTATTTT

J: TRBJ2-5
size: many
V: TRBV27
D: TRBD1
CDR3: CASSLQGEEETQYF
DNA: TGTGCCAGCAGTCTACAGGGGGAGGAAGAGACCCAGTACTTC

J: TRBJ1-5
size: many
V: TRBV5-1
D: NA
CDR3: CASSSGGDQPQHF
DNA: TGCGCCAGCAGTTCTGGAGGGGATCAGCCCCAGCATTTT

J: TRBJ2-2
size: many
V: TRBV5-5
D: NA
CDR3: CASSLMRSSNTGELFF
DNA: TGTGCCAGCAGCTTGATGAGGTCCTCGAACACCGGGGAGCTGTTTTTT

J: TRBJ2-2
size: many
V: TRBV19
D: TRBD2
CDR3: CASSMGTSGNTGELFF
DNA: TGTGCCAGTAGTATGGGGACTAGCGGCAACACCGGGGAGCTGTTTTTT

J: TRBJ2-1
size: NA
V: TRBV7-3
D: TRBD2
CDR3: CASILGTSGGNEQFF
DNA: TGTGCCAGCATTCTCGGGACTAGCGGGGGCAATGAGCAGTTCTTC

J: TRBJ2-5
size: many
V: TRBV20-1
D: TRBD2
CDR3: CSAPPSGRALQETQYF
DNA: TGCAGTGCTCCCCCTAGCGGGAGGGCCCTTCAAGAGACCCAGTACTTC

J: TRBJ1-5
size: many
V: TRBV6-1
D: TRBD1
CDR3: CASSEAPGQGNQPQHF
DNA: TGTGCCAGCAGTGAAGCGCCGGGACAGGGGAATCAGCCCCAGCATTTT

J: TRBJ2-4
size: many
V: TRBV5-5
D: NA
CDR3: CASSLGPQSGVEIQYF
DNA: TGTGCCAGCAGCTTGGGGCCACAGTCAGGGGTAGAAATTCAGTACTTC

J: TRBJ1-5
size: few
V: TRBV12-3/TRBV12-4
D: NA
CDR3: CASSSGRGCDQPQHF
DNA: TGTGCCAGCAGTTCAGGACGAGGGTGCGATCAGCCCCAGCATTTT

J: TRBJ2-6
size: NA
V: TRBV4-2
D: NA
CDR3: CASSQVISGEPGANVLTF
DNA: TGTGCCAGCAGCCAAGTAATATCGGGAGAGCCAGGGGCCAACGTCCTGACTTTC

J: TRBJ1-1
size: many
V: TRBV27
D: TRBD1
CDR3: CASSLSVRGRGTEAFF
DNA: TGTGCCAGCAGTTTATCCGTTAGGGGGCGCGGGACTGAAGCTTTCTTT

J: TRBJ2-3
size: many
V: TRBV11-3
D: NA
CDR3: CASSSYSDTQYF
DNA: TGTGCCAGCAGCTCCTACTCAGATACGCAGTATTTT

J: TRBJ2-1
size: NA
V: TRBV5-4
D: NA
CDR3: CASSLAFRLNYNEQFF
DNA: TGTGCCAGCAGCTTGGCCTTCCGACTGAATTACAATGAGCAGTTCTTC

J: TRBJ2-7
size: many
V: TRBV7-2
D: NA
CDR3: CASSLVTRYIEEQYF
DNA: TGTGCCAGCAGCTTAGTGACTAGATATATTGAGGAGCAGTACTTC

J: TRBJ2-3
size: few
V: TRBV15
D: NA
CDR3: CAASRALSWEDTQYF
DNA: NA

J: TRBJ1-6
size: few
V: TRBV6-1
D: NA
CDR3: CASRQGEYSPLHF
DNA: TGTGCCAGCAGACAGGGAGAATATTCACCCCTCCACTTT

J: TRBJ1-6
size: NA
V: TRBV5-6
D: TRBD1
CDR3: CASSLDQGAPPLHF
DNA: TGTGCCAGCAGCTTGGATCAGGGGGCTCCCCCCCTCCACTTT

J: TRBJ2-1
size: many
V: TRBV6-2/TRBV6-3
D: NA
CDR3: CASSYSRSRYNEQFF
DNA: TGTGCCAGCAGTTACTCTCGGAGTCGCTACAATGAGCAGTTCTTC

J: TRBJ1-1
size: medium-sized
V: TRBV20-1
D: NA
CDR3: CSAKGGGTEAFF
DNA: TGCAGTGCTAAGGGAGGGGGGACTGAAGCTTTCTTT

J: TRBJ2-7
size: many
V: TRBV27
D: NA
CDR3: CASRKPFIGEQYF
DNA: TGTGCCAGCAGAAAACCTTTTATAGGCGAGCAGTACTTC

J: TRBJ1-2
size: few
V: TRBV5-6
D: TRBD1
CDR3: CASSFWTGNNYGYTF
DNA: TGTGCCAGCAGCTTTTGGACAGGGAATAACTATGGCTACACCTTC

J: TRBJ2-3
size: many
V: TRBV11-3
D: NA
CDR3: CASSLNLIADTQYF
DNA: TGTGCCAGCAGCTTAAACTTGATCGCAGATACGCAGTATTTT

J: TRBJ1-4
size: NA
V: TRBV28
D: NA
CDR3: CASSLDGDEKLFF
DNA: TGTGCCAGCAGTTTGGACGGGGATGAAAAACTGTTTTTT